One sample yielded the 31 T cell receptor beta chains listed below, sequenced in a study of beta chain features in type 1 diabetes. The whole isolated RNA underwent reverse transcription, so sequencing captured expressed TCRB transcripts. Assay used: immunoSEQ multiplex PCR; TCRdb lists only in-frame clones, some missing. Here the sample spans roughly 230,000 clones, over 7.5% being singletons. What was sequenced was naive CD4+ T cells from blood. Source of these receptors: a woman aged 18-30 years in good health.

This clone was counted only a few times. The chain links TRBV6-6 to TRBJ2-7, with 11 bases identical to TRBD1. The V gene end was trimmed by 5 bases and the J gene end by 3 bases; junction bases not matched to a gene: 6. This CDR3 is 15 amino acids long. Germline V CDR1 and CDR2: MNHNY, SVGAGI (reference sequence). The CDR3 protein is CASSRGTGGNYEQYF. The DNA of the CDR3 is TGTGCCAGCAGTCGGGGGACAGGGGGAAACTACGAGCAGTACTTC.

V usage is TRBV7-9 and J usage is TRBJ1-2; tentative D call: TRBD1 (5 bases). V was trimmed by 5 bases and J by 8 bases, leaving 15 bases between them. The CDR3 length is 13 residues. Germline-derived CDR1 and CDR2 are SEHNR and FQNEAQ (reference sequence). The CDR3 region has the DNA TGTGCCAGCAGCCCGGGACTCTCCACCGGCTACACCTTC. Its protein is CASSPGLSTGYTF. Using reference TRBV7-9 and TRBJ1-2 for the parts outside the CDR3, the full variable domain is DTGVSQNPRHKITKRGQNVTFRCDPISEHNRLYWYRQTLGQGPEFLTYFQNEAQLEKSRLLSDRFSAERPKGSFSTLEIQRTEQGDSAMYLCASSPGLSTGYTFGSGTRLTVV.

This chain links TRBV6-6 with TRBJ1-1; 7 nucleotides align to TRBD1. The V gene's germline CDR1 is MNHNY and CDR2 SVGAGI (reference sequence). V trimming: 0 bases; J trimming: 3 bases; junction bases outside the gene matches: 4. This CDR3 is 15 amino acids long. The CDR3 DNA is TGTGCCAGCAGTTACTCCAGGGGGAGGCACACTGAAGCTTTCTTT. Its translation is CASSYSRGRHTEAFF.

This clone was seen more than once but under ten times. The chain combines TRBV18 with TRBJ1-1; 7 bases are shared with TRBD1. V was clipped by 8 bases and J by 1 base; unmatched bases: 1. Per germline, CDR1 KGHSH and CDR2 LQKENI. The CDR3 has 12 amino acids. The DNA of the CDR3 is TGTGCCAGCCAGGGGGAGAACACTGAAGCTTTCTTT. Its protein is CASQGENTEAFF.

A few counts support this clone. The V call is TRBV4-2, the J call TRBJ1-3; unclear D gene. The CDR3 loop spans 16 amino acids. The V and J ends lost 0 bases and 0 bases respectively, with 9 bases between them. Germline assignment: CDR1 LGHNA and CDR2 YNFKEQ. CDR3: CASSQEEGFSGNTIYF. CDR3 DNA sequence: TGTGCCAGCAGCCAAGAGGAGGGCTTCTCTGGAAACACCATATATTTT.

V gene TRBV30 combines with J gene TRBJ2-1, with a weak D call TRBD2 (7 bases). The germline V gene encodes CDR1 GTSNPN and CDR2 SVGIG (reference sequence). The V gene lost 8 bases and the J gene lost 2 bases, with 19 bases spanning the gap. The CDR3 spans 15 residues. This chain's CDR3 is CALSSGGLTYNEQFF. The CDR3 nucleotides are TGTGCCCTTTCTTCGGGGGGCCTAACCTACAATGAGCAGTTCTTC. The whole variable domain, remainder taken from reference TRBV30 and TRBJ2-1, is SQTIHQWPATLVQPVGSPLSLECTVEGTSNPNLYWYRQAAGRGLQLLFYSVGIGQISSEVPQNLSASRPQDRQFILSSKKLLLSDSGFYLCALSSGGLTYNEQFFGPGTRLTVL.

The chain carries TRBV7-9 and TRBJ2-1; tentative D call: TRBD2 (5 bases). V lost 5 bases to trimming and J lost 2 bases, with 13 bases between them. Germline V gives CDR1 SEHNR, CDR2 FQNEAQ (reference sequence). The CDR3 sequence is 15 residues long. The CDR3 DNA sequence: TGTGCCAGCAGCCCGGGAAGGGAGACCTACAATGAGCAGTTCTTC. Translated: CASSPGRETYNEQFF.

The chain uses TRBV19 and TRBJ2-7; D is unclear. The length of the CDR3 is 14 residues. V was pared by 7 bases and J by 0 bases, with 13 bases between. From germline, CDR1 is LNHDA and CDR2 SQIVND (reference sequence). CDR3 protein: CASMAQKSSYEQYF. CDR3 nucleotides: TGTGCCAGTATGGCACAGAAAAGCTCCTACGAGCAGTACTTC.

The chain has TRBV30 and TRBJ1-5, with 11 positions matching TRBD1. With 7 bases clipped from V and 7 bases from J, the junction kept 3 bases outside the gene matches. The CDR3 runs 12 residues. Germline V gene data show CDR1 as GTSNPN and CDR2 as SVGIG (reference sequence). This CDR3 reads CASGTGGQPQHF. The CDR3 DNA reads as TGTGCCTCTGGGACAGGGGGGCAGCCCCAGCATTTT. Drawing the rest from reference TRBV30 and TRBJ1-5, the complete variable domain is SQTIHQWPATLVQPVGSPLSLECTVEGTSNPNLYWYRQAAGRGLQLLFYSVGIGQISSEVPQNLSASRPQDRQFILSSKKLLLSDSGFYLCASGTGGQPQHFGDGTRLSIL.

The chain employs TRBV30 and TRBJ1-3; D gene uncertain. V dropped 4 bases and J dropped 2 bases, with 12 bases sitting between them. CDR1 GTSNPN and CDR2 SVGIG come from the germline V gene (reference sequence). The CDR3 extends over 14 amino acids. This CDR3 is CAWKGGTPGNTIYF. CDR3 DNA: TGTGCCTGGAAGGGAGGCACCCCTGGAAACACCATATATTTT. The full variable domain, with the rest looked up from reference TRBV30 and TRBJ1-3, is SQTIHQWPATLVQPVGSPLSLECTVEGTSNPNLYWYRQAAGRGLQLLFYSVGIGQISSEVPQNLSASRPQDRQFILSSKKLLLSDSGFYLCAWKGGTPGNTIYFGEGSWLTVV.

The V call is TRBV18, the J call TRBJ2-7, with D maybe TRBD1 (6 bases). CDR3 size: 14 residues. The germline V gene encodes CDR1 KGHSH and CDR2 LQKENI. The V gene lost 6 bases and the J gene lost 4 bases, with 16 bases spanning the gap. The CDR3 DNA is TGTGCCAGCTCCCCTACAGGGTCAAGATACGAGCAGTACTTC. Its protein product is CASSPTGSRYEQYF.

This chain's CDR3 is CASSLASGRAYEQYF. The DNA of the CDR3 is TGTGCCAGCAGCTTAGCTAGCGGGAGGGCCTACGAGCAGTACTTC. This chain connects TRBV11-2 to TRBJ2-7; 12 bases are a match to TRBD2. With V trimmed by 1 base and J by 2 bases, 0 bases remained unmatched. The CDR3 extends over 15 amino acids. Germline-derived CDR1 and CDR2 are SGHAT and FQNNGV.

This clone was detected only a few times. The chain has TRBV2 and TRBJ1-2; D unclear. This CDR3 region has 14 residues. The germline CDR1 and CDR2 sequences are SNHLY and FYNNEI. Trimming took off 10 bases at V and 3 bases at J, with 18 bases between the two ends. The CDR3 nucleotides read TGTGCCACTACCCGAGAGGGAAGAGACTATGGCTACACCTTC. Protein: CATTREGRDYGYTF.

The chain uses TRBV7-3 and TRBJ2-3; 9 nucleotides agree with TRBD2. V lost 8 bases and J lost 4; bases outside the gene matches: 10. CDR1 is SGHTA and CDR2 is FQGTGA in the germline V gene. This CDR3 has 15 residues. CDR3 sequence: CASARTAGGADTQYF. Written as DNA, the CDR3 is TGTGCCAGCGCCCGGACAGCGGGGGGAGCAGATACGCAGTATTTT.

A few counts support this clone. The chain recombines TRBV5-1 with TRBJ1-6; a possible D gene is TRBD1 (6 bases). V shed 2 bases and J shed 4 bases, with 10 bases lying between them. The CDR3 runs 15 residues. The germline V gene encodes CDR1 SGHRS and CDR2 YFSETQ. CDR3 nucleotides: TGCGCCAGCAGCTTTGAAGGGGGATATAATTCACCCCTCCACTTT. Translation: CASSFEGGYNSPLHF.

J is TRBJ1-2 and V is TRBV30, with D maybe TRBD1 (6 bases). The CDR3 runs 13 residues. V was trimmed by 0 bases and J by 6 bases, leaving 11 bases between them. The germline V gene has CDR1 GTSNPN and CDR2 SVGIG (reference sequence). CDR3 DNA: TGTGCCTGGAGTGTTGGACAGCGTCATGGCTACACCTTC. Residues: CAWSVGQRHGYTF.

This clone was picked up many times. The rearrangement uses TRBV18 and TRBJ2-5; the match to TRBD1 covers 8 bases. Germline V gives CDR1 KGHSH, CDR2 LQKENI. The CDR3 is made up of 15 amino acids. The V gene end was trimmed by 6 bases and the J gene end by 1 base; junction bases not matched to a gene: 7. The CDR3 here is CASSNQGAAQETQYF. The CDR3 DNA follows: TGTGCCAGCTCCAATCAGGGGGCGGCCCAAGAGACCCAGTACTTC.

This clone was seen a few times. The same CDR3 arises from other DNA sequences in this sample as well. The chain carries TRBV5-1 and TRBJ1-1; 7 nucleotides line up with TRBD1. Trimming took 3 bases from V and 1 from J; bases not matched to a gene: 3. Germline-derived CDR1 and CDR2 are SGHRS and YFSETQ. CDR3 size: 14 residues. CDR3 loop: CASSSTGQNTEAFF. The CDR3 coding sequence is TGCGCCAGCAGCTCGACAGGGCAGAACACTGAAGCTTTCTTT. The full variable domain, in which reference TRBV5-1 and TRBJ1-1 provide the parts outside the CDR3, is KAGVTQTPRYLIKTRGQQVTLSCSPISGHRSVSWYQQTPGQGLQFLFEYFSETQRNKGNFPGRFSGRQFSNSRSEMNVSTLELGDSALYLCASSSTGQNTEAFFGQGTRLTVV.

In its sample, this clone was seen a few times. J is TRBJ2-1 and V is TRBV18; D is unclear. Germline V gene sequence: CDR1 KGHSH, CDR2 LQKENI. CDR3 size: 15 residues. The V end lost 2 bases, the J end lost 2 bases, and 10 bases lay between the germline ends. The CDR3 loop reads CASSPEKPPYNEQFF. The CDR3 DNA reads as TGTGCCAGCTCACCAGAGAAGCCGCCCTACAATGAGCAGTTCTTC.

J is TRBJ2-6 and V is TRBV5-4, with D maybe TRBD1 (6 bases). CDR1 and CDR2 (germline): SGHNT, YYREEE (reference sequence). V was trimmed by 4 bases and J by 7 bases, leaving 9 bases between them. The CDR3 is 13 amino acids. This chain's CDR3 is CASSQQGANVLTF. Here the CDR3 DNA reads TGTGCCAGCAGCCAACAGGGAGCCAACGTCCTGACTTTC.

This clone was counted between two and nine times. This chain joins TRBV5-1 and TRBJ2-2; 8 bases match TRBD1. V lost 0 bases to trimming and J lost 3 bases; unmatched junction nucleotides: 4. Germline loops: CDR1 SGHRS, CDR2 YFSETQ. The CDR3 has 16 residues. The CDR3 DNA reads as TGCGCCAGCAGCTTGGGGGACAGGTCTTACACCGGGGAGCTGTTTTTT. Amino acids: CASSLGDRSYTGELFF.

This chain links TRBV5-1 with TRBJ1-2; D ambiguous. The CDR3 totals 14 residues. Germline V gene sequence: CDR1 SGHRS, CDR2 YFSETQ. The ends were cut back, 5 bases at V and 4 bases at J, with 15 bases in the middle. The CDR3 DNA is TGCGCCAGCAGAGGCGACTTAGCATTCTATGGCTACACCTTC. This sequence encodes CASRGDLAFYGYTF.

The rearrangement links TRBV9 to TRBJ2-1; D may be TRBD1 (6 bases). Looked up from germline, CDR1 is SGDLS and CDR2 is YYNGEE. The CDR3 sequence is 15 residues long. V shed 4 bases and J shed 5 bases, with 16 bases lying between them. The CDR3 DNA reads TGTGCCAGCAGCCACTCAGGACAGAGAAACAATGAGCAGTTCTTC. Protein sequence: CASSHSGQRNNEQFF.

This clone was seen more than once but under ten times. The V and J genes are TRBV7-9 and TRBJ1-1; D gene uncertain. Deletions cut 3 bases from V and 0 bases from J, with 14 bases between. The CDR3 is made up of 16 amino acids. The germline V gene encodes CDR1 SEHNR and CDR2 FQNEAQ (reference sequence). Here the CDR3 reads CASSFPRSGLNTEAFF. The DNA for the CDR3 is TGTGCCAGCAGCTTCCCCCGTAGCGGGCTGAACACTGAAGCTTTCTTT.

The chain recombines TRBV5-1 with TRBJ1-1; 8 nucleotides agree with TRBD1. Germline-derived CDR1 and CDR2 are SGHRS and YFSETQ. The CDR3 runs 16 residues. V gave up 0 bases and J gave up 3 bases; unmatched junction bases: 7. The CDR3 coding sequence is TGCGCCAGCAGCTTGGCGCCAGGGGGCAGTGACACTGAAGCTTTCTTT. Translating gives CASSLAPGGSDTEAFF.

The chain joins TRBV6-6 to TRBJ2-7; D is possibly TRBD1 (6 bases). The CDR3 is 15 amino acids. Germline lookup yields CDR1 MNHNY and CDR2 SVGAGI (reference sequence). V dropped 5 bases and J dropped 6 bases, with 20 bases sitting between them. The CDR3 DNA is TGTGCCAGCAGTCCTGTCAGGGGCGGGTCTGGCGAGCAGTACTTC. It codes for CASSPVRGGSGEQYF.

This clone has more than one count but fewer than ten. The rearrangement uses TRBV20-1 and TRBJ2-1; tentatively, D is TRBD2 (6 bases). CDR1 is DFQATT and CDR2 is SNEGSKA in the germline V gene (reference sequence). There are 10 residues in the CDR3. Trimming stripped 7 bases from V and 6 bases from J, with 7 bases between. The DNA for the CDR3 is TGCAGTGGGGGGGTCAATGAGCAGTTCTTC. It codes for CSGGVNEQFF.

This clone has a handful of counts. The chain uses TRBV12-5 and TRBJ2-5; D is perhaps TRBD1 (6 bases). Trimming shortened V by 8 bases and J by 0 bases, and 13 bases separated the two germline ends. Per the germline V gene, CDR1 is LGHNT and CDR2 is FRNRAP. The CDR3 loop spans 14 amino acids. The CDR3 region is CASRMDSDQETQYF. DNA of the CDR3: TGTGCTAGTAGAATGGACAGCGACCAAGAGACCCAGTACTTC.

This clone was recorded a few times. The chain employs TRBV9 and TRBJ2-7, with D maybe TRBD2 (5 bases). The CDR3 is made up of 14 amino acids. CDR1 and CDR2 from the germline V gene are SGDLS and YYNGEE. V was trimmed by 1 base and J by 7 bases, leaving 15 bases between them. This chain's CDR3 is CASSVSGALGEQYF. DNA of the CDR3: TGTGCCAGCAGCGTAAGCGGAGCCTTGGGGGAGCAGTACTTC.

This clone was detected ten times or more. This CDR3 is CASSPTIGIQYF. Written as DNA, the CDR3 is TGTGCCAGCAGCCCCACGATCGGGATTCAGTACTTC. The rearrangement links TRBV14 to TRBJ2-4; D remains ambiguous. The CDR3 sequence is 12 residues long. Germline loops: CDR1 SGHDN, CDR2 FVKESK. The ends were cut back, 4 bases at V and 10 bases at J, with 11 bases in the middle.

The chain joins TRBV5-1 to TRBJ2-1; TRBD2 matches 14 bases. The CDR3 extends over 15 amino acids. CDR1 SGHRS and CDR2 YFSETQ come from the germline V gene. V trimming: 4 bases; J trimming: 9 bases; junction bases outside the gene matches: 6. CDR3: CASSPGLAGESEQFF. CDR3 DNA sequence: TGCGCCAGCAGCCCGGGACTAGCGGGAGAAAGTGAGCAGTTCTTC.